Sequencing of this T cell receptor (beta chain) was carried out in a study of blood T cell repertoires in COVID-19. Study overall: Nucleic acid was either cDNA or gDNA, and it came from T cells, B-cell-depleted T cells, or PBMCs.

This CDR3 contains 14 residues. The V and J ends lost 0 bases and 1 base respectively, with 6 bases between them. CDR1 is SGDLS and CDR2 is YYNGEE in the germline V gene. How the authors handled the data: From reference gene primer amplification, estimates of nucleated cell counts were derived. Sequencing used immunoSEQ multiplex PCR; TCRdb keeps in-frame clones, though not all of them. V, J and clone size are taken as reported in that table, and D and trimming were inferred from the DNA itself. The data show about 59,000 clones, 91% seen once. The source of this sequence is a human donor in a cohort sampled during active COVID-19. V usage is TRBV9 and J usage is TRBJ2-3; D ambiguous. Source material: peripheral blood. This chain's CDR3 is CASSVVPGTDTQYF. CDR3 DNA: TGTGCCAGCAGCGTAGTTCCGGGCACAGATACGCAGTATTTT.